Listed below are T cell receptor beta chains from one sample, sequenced in a study of shared T cell receptors in the human thymus. Clones were read by immunoSEQ multiplex PCR, and TCRdb kept only the in-frame ones, dropping some. The repertoire includes over 650,000 clones, more than 70% of them detected once, and approximately 0.0097% sits in the top ten. This same sample was also taken into another study, of human thymus T cells.

The source material was thymocytes. The receptor source for this set is a boy younger than two with a congenital heart defect. Both conserved end residues are trimmed from each CDR3.

j_call: TRBJ1-5
v_call: TRBV5-6
cdr3_aa: ASSLGGQRNQPQH

j_call: TRBJ2-3
v_call: TRBV9
cdr3_aa: ASSVEVQRGSTDTQY

j_call: TRBJ1-6
v_call: TRBV19
cdr3_aa: ASSTHPRRVNSPLH

j_call: TRBJ1-6
v_call: TRBV6-5
cdr3_aa: ASSNRVGMDSPLH

j_call: TRBJ2-7
v_call: TRBV6-1
cdr3_aa: ASSALPGQFPYEQY

j_call: TRBJ1-1
v_call: TRBV5-4
cdr3_aa: ASSLIPLTGDISEAF

j_call: TRBJ2-1
v_call: TRBV19
cdr3_aa: ASSSSGLQHNRGEQF

j_call: TRBJ1-6
v_call: TRBV18
cdr3_aa: ASSPTGNSPLH

j_call: TRBJ2-7
v_call: TRBV4-3
cdr3_aa: ASSLKGFAGGSEEQY

j_call: TRBJ2-7
v_call: TRBV28
cdr3_aa: ASSLAYEQY

j_call: TRBJ1-1
v_call: TRBV7-9
cdr3_aa: ASSGDRVGTEAF

j_call: TRBJ2-1
v_call: TRBV2
cdr3_aa: ASTSREGRGKSNEQF

j_call: TRBJ2-3
v_call: TRBV6-5
cdr3_aa: ASSYGRAGLADTQY